The 32 T cell receptor beta chains below all came from one sample that was sequenced in a study of cytomegalovirus exposure and HLA in healthy donors. PCR involved 60 Vbeta and 13 Jbeta primers. The table came from immunoSEQ multiplex PCR; TCRdb's copy has only in-frame clones and leaves some out. The sample contains approximately 110,000 clones, around 77% of which appear only once. Sequenced material: PBMCs. The source is a human donor in good health.

A remark on this clone: The sample carries other DNA sequences with the same CDR3. The chain joins TRBV27 to TRBJ1-2; maybe TRBD1 (6 bases). CDR1 MNHEY and CDR2 SMNVEV come from the germline V gene (reference sequence). The CDR3 extends over 13 amino acids. Trimming pared 5 bases from V and 2 bases from J, leaving 9 bases between. Here the CDR3 DNA reads TGTGCCAGCAGTCTCACAGGGAACTATGGCTACACCTTC. Translated, it gives CASSLTGNYGYTF.

This rearrangement joins TRBV2 to TRBJ2-6, with a tentative D call TRBD1 (5 bases). The CDR3 contains 20 residues. Germline loops: CDR1 SNHLY, CDR2 FYNNEI. V was pared by 3 bases and J by 0 bases, with 21 bases between. The CDR3: CASSDGGWGRMLSGANVLTF. As DNA, the CDR3 is TGTGCCAGCAGTGACGGTGGCTGGGGCAGGATGCTCTCTGGGGCCAACGTCCTGACTTTC.

The rearrangement links TRBV6-5 to TRBJ2-7; 10 bases agree with TRBD1. The J segment lost 3 bases and the V segment lost 8 bases, leaving 10 bases of the junction unmatched. CDR3 size: 15 residues. CDR1 is MNHEY, CDR2 SVGAGI, per germline. The CDR3 DNA is TGTGCCAGCCAAATAACGGACAGGGGGATCTACGAGCAGTACTTC. Protein: CASQITDRGIYEQYF.

The chain recombines TRBV6-6 with TRBJ2-7, with D hard to call. The CDR3 is made up of 15 amino acids. The V gene's germline CDR1 is MNHNY and CDR2 SVGAGI (reference sequence). Deletions cut 0 bases from V and 0 bases from J, with 9 bases between. CDR3 sequence reads: CASSYSSLGSYEQYF. CDR3 coding DNA: TGTGCCAGCAGTTACTCGAGTCTTGGCTCCTACGAGCAGTACTTC.

The gene calls are TRBV27 and TRBJ2-7; TRBD1 aligns across 7 bases. The CDR3 totals 15 residues. V dropped 4 bases and J dropped 0; count of bases not matched to a gene: 6. Per the germline V gene, CDR1 is MNHEY and CDR2 is SMNVEV (reference sequence). The CDR3 reads CASSSTGTVSYEQYF. As DNA, the CDR3 is TGTGCCAGCAGTTCCACCGGGACAGTCTCCTACGAGCAGTACTTC.

The chain recombines TRBV9 with TRBJ2-7, with a tentative D call TRBD1 (6 bases). The germline CDR1 and CDR2 sequences are SGDLS and YYNGEE. Trimming cost V 3 bases and J 5 bases, with 18 bases left between them. CDR3 size: 15 residues. CDR3 residues: CASSADLSQGNEQYF. The CDR3 DNA is TGTGCCAGCAGCGCCGATCTCAGTCAGGGGAACGAGCAGTACTTC.

V gene TRBV6-5 combines with J gene TRBJ2-1, with 9 bases that match TRBD2. The CDR3 is made up of 16 amino acids. Trimming at V came to 2 bases and at J to 4 bases, leaving 6 bases not matched to a gene. CDR1 and CDR2 from the germline V gene are MNHEY and SVGAGI. The CDR3: CASSYEAGGVYNEQFF. The CDR3 region has the DNA TGTGCCAGCAGTTACGAAGCGGGAGGTGTGTACAATGAGCAGTTCTTC.

This chain joins TRBV5-1 and TRBJ2-1; 13 bases fit TRBD2. With 1 base clipped from V and 10 bases from J, the junction kept 5 bases outside the gene matches. The CDR3 is made up of 15 amino acids. Germline V gives CDR1 SGHRS, CDR2 YFSETQ. The CDR3 DNA reads as TGCGCCAGCAGCTTGTGGACTAGCGGGAGCGGAGAGCAGTTCTTC. It specifies CASSLWTSGSGEQFF.

This rearrangement joins TRBV19 to TRBJ1-2; TRBD1 matches at 7 bases. The CDR3 is 15 amino acids. Trimming cost V 5 bases and J 4 bases; bases outside gene matches: 10. Looked up from germline, CDR1 is LNHDA and CDR2 is SQIVND (reference sequence). The CDR3 loop reads CASSEGTVKIYGYTF. CDR3 nucleotides: TGTGCCAGTAGTGAAGGGACAGTTAAGATCTATGGCTACACCTTC.

DNA of the CDR3: TGTGCCAGCAGCCCCGGAGCGGGGGACCATGAAAAACTGTTTTTT. As protein: CASSPGAGDHEKLFF. The chain recombines TRBV6-5 with TRBJ1-4; tentatively, D is TRBD1 (5 bases). Trimming shortened V by 6 bases and J by 6 bases, and 17 bases separated the two germline ends. The CDR3 contains 15 residues. Germline V lookup: CDR1 MNHEY, CDR2 SVGAGI.

The V and J genes are TRBV5-8 and TRBJ2-1, with 12 bases matching TRBD2. Trimming cost V 4 bases and J 7 bases; bases outside gene matches: 6. This CDR3 spans 15 amino acids. Per germline, CDR1 SGHTS and CDR2 YDEGEE. CDR3 in DNA: TGTGCCAGCAGCCCCACTAGCGGGAGGCCGAATGAGCAGTTCTTC. Translated, it gives CASSPTSGRPNEQFF.

Comments on this clone: Germline and junction disagree at one end, which may indicate a read error. The J gene is TRBJ2-7, the V gene TRBV11-3; 8 bases line up with TRBD2. Germline lookup yields CDR1 SGHNT and CDR2 YENEEA. This CDR3 has 14 amino acids. This CDR3 is CASSLDPVPAGGDF. CDR3 sequence (DNA): TGTGCCAGCAGCTTAGATCCGGTGCCGGCGGGAGGTGACTTC.

V is TRBV18 and J is TRBJ1-1, with D maybe TRBD1 (5 bases). The CDR3 is 16 amino acids. V lost 10 bases to trimming and J lost 4 bases, with 25 bases between them. CDR1 KGHSH and CDR2 LQKENI come from the germline V gene. The CDR3 sequence: CANSPSGGRPSTEAFF. DNA of the CDR3: TGTGCCAACTCCCCCTCCGGGGGACGGCCGAGCACTGAAGCTTTCTTT.

J is TRBJ1-6 and V is TRBV10-3, with D maybe TRBD1 (5 bases). Trimming cost V 0 bases and J 7 bases, with 10 bases left between them. The germline V gene has CDR1 ENHRY and CDR2 SYGVKD. This CDR3 has 15 residues. CDR3 nucleotide sequence: TGTGCCATCAGTGAGTCCGGGGGGAGAAATTCACCCCTCCACTTT. Translating it yields CAISESGGRNSPLHF.

The rearrangement uses TRBV2 and TRBJ2-5; D might be TRBD2 (6 bases). Germline loops: CDR1 SNHLY, CDR2 FYNNEI. The V and J ends lost 8 bases and 1 base respectively, with 11 bases between them. The CDR3 extends over 13 amino acids. In DNA, the CDR3 is TGTGCCAGCGGACTAAAACCCCAAGAGACCCAGTACTTC. The encoded protein is CASGLKPQETQYF.

The rearrangement joins TRBV2 to TRBJ1-5, with 8 bases fitting TRBD1. The germline V gene has CDR1 SNHLY and CDR2 FYNNEI. The CDR3 extends over 14 amino acids. V was clipped by 6 bases and J by 4 bases; unmatched bases: 5. The CDR3 DNA is TGTGCCAGCAGGGAAACAGGGGGTAATCAGCCCCAGCATTTT. Amino acids: CASRETGGNQPQHF.

This chain links TRBV19 with TRBJ2-1; 7 bases are shared with TRBD2. V lost 4 bases to trimming and J lost 8 bases; unmatched junction nucleotides: 8. Germline lookup yields CDR1 LNHDA and CDR2 SQIVND (reference sequence). The CDR3 runs 14 residues. The CDR3 protein is CASSTSGDGHEQFF. The CDR3 nucleotides are TGTGCCAGTAGTACTAGCGGAGACGGGCATGAGCAGTTCTTC.

A single count supports this clone. V is TRBV7-8 and J is TRBJ2-7; 9 positions agree with TRBD1. This CDR3 contains 19 residues. After removal of 1 base from V and 6 bases from J, the junction contained 19 bases not matched to a gene. Germline V CDR1 and CDR2: SGHVS, FQNEAQ. The CDR3 reads CASSLVTIFSDRGRSEQYF. Written as DNA, the CDR3 is TGTGCCAGCAGCTTAGTGACCATATTTTCGGACAGGGGTAGGAGCGAGCAGTACTTC.

The chain carries TRBV7-8 and TRBJ2-7, with a possible D match to TRBD1 (6 bases). Germline V gives CDR1 SGHVS, CDR2 FQNEAQ. The CDR3 has 13 amino acids. V gave up 1 base and J gave up 2 bases, with 6 bases separating them. Written as DNA, the CDR3 is TGTGCCAGCAGCTTAGACAGGGCCTACGAGCAGTACTTC. Translated, it gives CASSLDRAYEQYF.

V is TRBV5-6 and J is TRBJ1-1; TRBD1 aligns across 8 bases. The CDR3 has 15 residues. CDR1 SGHDT and CDR2 YYEEEE come from the germline V gene. Germline trimming cut 3 bases from V and 5 bases from J; bases unmatched to any gene: 9. The CDR3: CASSSRDRFLTEAFF. CDR3 bases: TGTGCCAGCAGCTCCCGGGACAGGTTTTTGACTGAAGCTTTCTTT.

The genes are TRBV28 and TRBJ2-5; TRBD2 is a possible D gene (5 bases). Trimming stripped 5 bases from V and 4 bases from J, with 29 bases between. CDR3 size: 19 residues. Per germline, CDR1 MDHEN and CDR2 SYDVKM. The CDR3, as DNA: TGTGCCAGCAGTAGGGATCAAAAGGACTTCTCAAGGTTGATAGAGACCCAGTACTTC. Residues: CASSRDQKDFSRLIETQYF.

The chain carries TRBV5-1 and TRBJ2-7; 9 bases are shared with TRBD2. Germline V gene sequence: CDR1 SGHRS, CDR2 YFSETQ. Trimming at V came to 3 bases and at J to 0 bases, leaving 4 bases not matched to a gene. The CDR3 has 15 amino acids. DNA for the CDR3: TGCGCCAGCAGCTCACGTAGCGGGGGCTCCTACGAGCAGTACTTC. As protein: CASSSRSGGSYEQYF.

The table lists this clone with a few counts. The chain links TRBV10-3 to TRBJ1-5; no clear D gene. Trimming shortened V by 2 bases and J by 2 bases, and 4 bases separated the two germline ends. This CDR3 is built from 13 residues. The V gene's germline CDR1 is ENHRY and CDR2 SYGVKD. The DNA of the CDR3 is TGTGCCATCAGTGAGGGGCGCAATCAGCCCCAGCATTTT. Translated: CAISEGRNQPQHF.

This clone has just a few counts. CDR3 amino acids: CASSLGRESSYEQYF. The CDR3 DNA reads as TGTGCCAGCAGCTTAGGGCGGGAGAGCTCCTACGAGCAGTACTTC. The rearrangement links TRBV7-9 to TRBJ2-7, with TRBD2 identical over 7 bases. The CDR3 consists of 15 residues. J lost 0 bases, V lost 1 base, and 3 bases had no gene match. Germline values: CDR1 SEHNR, CDR2 FQNEAQ (reference sequence).

The chain links TRBV10-1 to TRBJ2-3; TRBD2 aligns across 8 bases. The CDR3 extends over 15 amino acids. With V trimmed by 4 bases and J by 6 bases, 9 bases remained unmatched. Germline V gene lookup returns CDR1 WNHNN and CDR2 SYGVQD (reference sequence). The CDR3 nucleotides are TGCGCCAGCAGTGGGCTTAGCGGGAATGCGGATACGCAGTATTTT. Its protein is CASSGLSGNADTQYF.

The chain links TRBV27 to TRBJ2-7, with 8 bases identical to TRBD1. Germline V gene sequence: CDR1 MNHEY, CDR2 SMNVEV (reference sequence). Trimming took 4 bases from V and 0 from J; bases not matched to a gene: 5. The CDR3 has 15 amino acids. DNA for the CDR3: TGTGCCAGCAGTTCCACCGGACAGGGCTCCTACGAGCAGTACTTC. It encodes CASSSTGQGSYEQYF.

The chain combines TRBV27 with TRBJ2-7; a possible D gene is TRBD1 (5 bases). The V and J ends lost 3 bases and 5 bases respectively, with 14 bases between them. This CDR3 comprises 14 residues. Germline V CDR1 and CDR2: MNHEY, SMNVEV (reference sequence). As DNA, the CDR3 is TGTGCCAGCAGTTTCGGCAGGGTCTTCGACGAGCAGTACTTC. Its translation: CASSFGRVFDEQYF.

This clone was counted a few times. V and J are TRBV21-1 and TRBJ2-3; TRBD2 was called by the table and not checked on the DNA. TRBV21-1 is a pseudogene. The CDR3 loop spans 22 amino acids. CDR3 DNA: TGTGCCAGCAGCAAAGACGGCAGCGGGAGGGCCGGGTTATTCACTGGCACAGATACGCAGTATTTT. This sequence encodes CASSKDGSGRAGLFTGTDTQYF.

CDR3: CASSPQGAGDQPQHF. The CDR3 nucleotides read TGTGCCAGCAGCCCACAGGGGGCTGGGGATCAGCCCCAGCATTTT. The chain combines TRBV28 with TRBJ1-5; TRBD1 matches 9 bases. Germline lookup yields CDR1 MDHEN and CDR2 SYDVKM. Unmatched junction bases numbered 8, after V lost 6 bases and J lost 5 bases. This CDR3 spans 15 amino acids.

This rearrangement joins TRBV6-1 to TRBJ2-2, with D possibly being TRBD2 (6 bases). The length of the CDR3 is 17 residues. V was shortened by 1 base and J by 4 bases, with 16 bases between the two germline ends. Looked up from germline, CDR1 is MNHNS and CDR2 is SASEGT. CDR3 loop: CASSEGGLLTLTGELFF. The CDR3 region has the DNA TGTGCCAGCAGTGAAGGCGGACTATTAACCCTCACCGGGGAGCTGTTTTTT.

The chain employs TRBV10-3 and TRBJ2-7, with 8 bases fitting TRBD2. CDR1 ENHRY and CDR2 SYGVKD come from the germline V gene. V lost 6 bases to trimming and J lost 0 bases; unmatched junction nucleotides: 7. The CDR3 contains 15 residues. The CDR3 sequence is CAIRPGLDPSYEQYF. The CDR3 nucleotides are TGTGCCATCAGGCCGGGACTAGACCCCTCCTACGAGCAGTACTTC.

The chain carries TRBV18 and TRBJ2-1, with D possibly TRBD1 on 5 matching bases. The CDR3 totals 14 residues. Between the trimmed V and J ends, which lost 8 bases and 6 bases, there was a span of 17 bases. CDR1 is KGHSH, CDR2 LQKENI, per germline. The DNA of the CDR3 is TGTGCCAGCCAGACGGCGACAGCCCTCAATGAGCAGTTCTTC. Translation gives CASQTATALNEQFF. Full variable domain (rest looked up from reference TRBV18 and TRBJ2-1): NAGVMQNPRHLVRRRGQEARLRCSPMKGHSHVYWYRQLPEEGLKFMVYLQKENIIDESGMPKERFSAEFPKEGPSILRIQQVVRGDSAAYFCASQTATALNEQFFGPGTRLTVL.